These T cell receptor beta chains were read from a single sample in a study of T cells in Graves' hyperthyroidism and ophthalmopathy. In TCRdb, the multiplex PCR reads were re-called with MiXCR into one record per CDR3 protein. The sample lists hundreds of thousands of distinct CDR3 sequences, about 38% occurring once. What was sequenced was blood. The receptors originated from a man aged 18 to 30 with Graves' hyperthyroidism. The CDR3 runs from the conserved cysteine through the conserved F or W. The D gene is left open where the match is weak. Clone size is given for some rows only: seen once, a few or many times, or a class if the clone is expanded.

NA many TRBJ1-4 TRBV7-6 TGTGCCAGCAGCTTAGCGTCAGGGTTGGAACTGTTTTTT CASSLASGLELFF
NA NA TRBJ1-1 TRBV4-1 TGCGCCAGCAGCCACCCCCGGTATAGCACTGAAGCTTTCTTT CASSHPRYSTEAFF
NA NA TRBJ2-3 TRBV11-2 TGTGCCAGCAGCTTGGACTGGGATACGCAGTATTTT CASSLDWDTQYF
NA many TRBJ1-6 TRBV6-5 TGTGCCAGCAGCCGAGACGTCAGGGATTCACCCCTCCACTTT CASSRDVRDSPLHF
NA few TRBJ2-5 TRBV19 TGTGCCAGTAGTACTCGGGATAGGTACCAAGAGACCCAGTACTTC CASSTRDRYQETQYF
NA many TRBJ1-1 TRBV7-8 TGTGCCAGCAGCTCCTTACAGCTACAGAACACTGAAGCTTTCTTT CASSSLQLQNTEAFF
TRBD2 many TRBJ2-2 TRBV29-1 TGCAGCGTGGCCAAGACTAGCCGCGACGGGGAGCTGTTTTTT CSVAKTSRDGELFF
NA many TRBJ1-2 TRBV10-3 TGTGCCATCAGTGAGTCTCGTAAGAAGGGCTATGGCTACACCTTC CAISESRKKGYGYTF
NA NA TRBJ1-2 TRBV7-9 TGCGCCAGCAGCCACGCCGGACAGAACTATGGCTACACCTTC CASSHAGQNYGYTF
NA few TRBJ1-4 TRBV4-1 TGCGCCAGCAGCCAAGAGGGACGGAGCCCAGTACTGTTTTTT CASSQEGRSPVLFF
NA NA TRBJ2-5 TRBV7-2 TGTGCCAGCAGCTTAGTTTCGATGCGACAAGAGACCCAGTACTTC CASSLVSMRQETQYF
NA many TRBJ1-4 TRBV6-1 TGTGCCACCGCGACGGGGAATGAAAAACTGTTTTTT CATATGNEKLFF
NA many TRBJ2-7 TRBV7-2 TGTGCCAGCAGCTTCGGTCTCAACGAGCAGTACTTC CASSFGLNEQYF
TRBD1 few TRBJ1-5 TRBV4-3 TGCGCCAGCAGCCAAGAGCTTCTCGGGACAGCAAATCAGCCCCAGCATTTT CASSQELLGTANQPQHF
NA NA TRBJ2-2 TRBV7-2 TGTGCCAGCGTGGGGGGAGAATATACCGGGGAGCTGTTTTTT CASVGGEYTGELFF
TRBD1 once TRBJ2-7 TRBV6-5 TGTGCCAGCAGTTACTCTAGCCAGACAGGGGGCCACGAGCAGTACTTC CASSYSSQTGGHEQYF
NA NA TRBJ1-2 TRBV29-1 TGCAGCGTTGCAGGGGTGACGAACTATGGCTACACCTTC CSVAGVTNYGYTF
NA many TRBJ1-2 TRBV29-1 TGCAGCGTTCTTAGAGAGGAAAATTATGGCTACACCTTC CSVLREENYGYTF
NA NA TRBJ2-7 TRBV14 TGTGCCAGCTCCCACGGGCAGGACCCAACCTACGAGCAGTACTTC CASSHGQDPTYEQYF
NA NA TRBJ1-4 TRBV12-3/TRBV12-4 TGTGCCAGCAGTTACGAGCTATCGTCTGAAAAACTGTTTTTT CASSYELSSEKLFF
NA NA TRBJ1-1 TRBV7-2 TGTGCCAGCAGCCCCTTAGCGTCCAGCACTGAAGCTTTCTTT CASSPLASSTEAFF
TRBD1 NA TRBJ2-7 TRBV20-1 TGCAGTGCTAGTGGGCTCCCGGGACAGGAGACCTACGAGCAGTACTTC CSASGLPGQETYEQYF
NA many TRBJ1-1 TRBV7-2 TGTGCCAGCAGCTTACAGGTCATGAACACTGAAGCTTTCTTT CASSLQVMNTEAFF
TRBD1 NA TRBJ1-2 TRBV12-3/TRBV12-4 TGTGCCAGCAGTTGGGACAGGGGAGCCTATGGCTACACCTTC CASSWDRGAYGYTF
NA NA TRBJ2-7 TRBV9 TGTGCCAGCAGCCTTCGCCATGGGGCCTACGAGCAGTACTTC CASSLRHGAYEQYF
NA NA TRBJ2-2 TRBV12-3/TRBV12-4 TGTGCCAGCAGTTTACAGGAGCCACGGGGTCTGTTTTTT CASSLQEPRGLFF
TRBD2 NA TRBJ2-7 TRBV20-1 TGCAGTGCTAGGGACATCGGGACTAGCTACGAGCAGTACTTC CSARDIGTSYEQYF
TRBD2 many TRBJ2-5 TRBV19 TGTGCCAGTAGTATAGGAACTAGCGGACGGACCCAGTACTTC CASSIGTSGRTQYF
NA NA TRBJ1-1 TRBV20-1 TGCAGTGCTAGAGGGCGGGTTGGAATTATGAACACTGAAGCTTTCTTT CSARGRVGIMNTEAFF
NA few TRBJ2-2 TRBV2 TGTGCCAGCAGATCTCTAGGCGGGGCTATTCCCGGGGAGCTGTTTTTT CASRSLGGAIPGELFF
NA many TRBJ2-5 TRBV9 TGTGCCAGCAGCGTAGGCATCAGAGTGGAGGGGGCGCAAGAGACCCAGTACTTC CASSVGIRVEGAQETQYF
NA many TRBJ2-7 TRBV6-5 TGTGCCAGCAGCAACTACTACGAGCAGTACTTC CASSNYYEQYF
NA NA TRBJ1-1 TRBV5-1 TGCGCCAGCAGCTATGAGGTTGGTCGCACTGAAGCTTCCTTT CASSYEVGRTEASF
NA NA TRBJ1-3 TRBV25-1 TGTGCCATCTCTGGAAACACCATATATTTT CAISGNTIYF
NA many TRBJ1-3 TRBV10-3 TGTGCCATCAGACGCGGGACACAAGGAAACACCATATATTTT CAIRRGTQGNTIYF
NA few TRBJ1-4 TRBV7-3 TGTGCCAGCAGCCAAGAAGGACTTCGAAATGAAAAACTGTTTTTT CASSQEGLRNEKLFF
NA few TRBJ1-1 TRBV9 TGTGCCAGCAGCATAACAGGGATGAACACTGAAGCTTTCTTT CASSITGMNTEAFF
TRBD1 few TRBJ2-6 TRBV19 TGTGCCAGCAGCTTGGGACCGGGACAGGGGTCTGGGGCCAACGTCCTGACTTTC CASSLGPGQGSGANVLTF
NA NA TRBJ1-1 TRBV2 TGTGCCAGCAGTACCCCCGACTGGGTTAAGAACACTGAAGCTTTCTTT CASSTPDWVKNTEAFF
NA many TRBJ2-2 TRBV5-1 TGCGCCAGCAGCTTGAGACAGGACTACACCGGGGAGCTGTTTTTT CASSLRQDYTGELFF
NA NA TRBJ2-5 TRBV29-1 TGCAGCCCCGAGGGGATCGAGACCCAGTACTTC CSPEGIETQYF
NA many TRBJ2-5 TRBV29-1 TGCAGCGTTGAGGGACTCTCGTACCAAGAGACCCAGTACTTC CSVEGLSYQETQYF